This TCR beta chain stems from a study of identical twins. Whole-study results and caveats: Findings came from cross-sectional statistics, without long-term follow-up of donors. The presence of invariant MAIT and iNKT cells could partly confound analyses of zero-insertion sequences.

TCRdb used MiXCR to reprocess the 5' RACE reads, holding one entry per CDR3 protein. The data contain 240,000 or so distinct CDR3 sequences, 12% of them singletons. CDR3 size: 15 residues. The V end lost 0 bases, the J end lost 0 bases, and 8 bases lay between the germline ends. Germline V gives CDR1 SGHRS, CDR2 YFSETQ. Remarks on this clonotype: Its specificity is not known.

These data were likewise used in another study, on yellow fever vaccine responses in identical twins.

This chain joins TRBV5-1 and TRBJ2-3; D remains ambiguous. This TCR was sampled from a woman under 30 in good health. Material: memory (CD45RO+) T cells sorted from blood. This CDR3 is CASSLGAVSTDTQYF. In DNA form, the CDR3 reads TGCGCCAGCAGCTTGGGGGCGGTGAGCACAGATACGCAGTATTTT.